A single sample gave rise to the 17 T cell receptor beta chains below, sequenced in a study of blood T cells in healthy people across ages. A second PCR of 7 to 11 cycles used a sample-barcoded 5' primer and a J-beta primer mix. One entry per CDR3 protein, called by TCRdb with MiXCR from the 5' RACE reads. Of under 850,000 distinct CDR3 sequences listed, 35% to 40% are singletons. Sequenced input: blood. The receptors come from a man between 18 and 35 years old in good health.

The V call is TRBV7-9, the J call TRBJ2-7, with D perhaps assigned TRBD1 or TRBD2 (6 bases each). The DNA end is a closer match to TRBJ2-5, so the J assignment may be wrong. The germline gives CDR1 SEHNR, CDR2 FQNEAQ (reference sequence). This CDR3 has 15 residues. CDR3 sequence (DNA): TGTGCCAGCAGCTTATCGGGGGCCGAGGCGAAGACCCAGTACTTC. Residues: CASSLSGAEAKTQYF.

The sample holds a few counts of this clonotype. In DNA form, the CDR3 reads TGCAGTGCTAAACAGGGTGTCCGGGGCTACACCTTC. Translation: CSAKQGVRGYTF. This chain connects TRBV20-1 to TRBJ1-2, with D perhaps matching TRBD1 (6 bases). CDR1 is DFQATT and CDR2 is SNEGSKA in the germline V gene (reference sequence). The CDR3 has 12 amino acids. The V end was cut by 4 bases, the J end by 8 bases, with 14 bases between.

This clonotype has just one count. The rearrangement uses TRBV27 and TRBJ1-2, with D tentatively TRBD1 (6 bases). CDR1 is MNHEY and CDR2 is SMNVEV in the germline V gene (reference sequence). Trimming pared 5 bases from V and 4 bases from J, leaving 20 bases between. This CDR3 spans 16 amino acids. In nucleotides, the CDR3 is TGTGCCAGCAGTCCGTATGAGACGGACAGATCCTATGGCTACACCTTC. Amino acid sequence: CASSPYETDRSYGYTF.

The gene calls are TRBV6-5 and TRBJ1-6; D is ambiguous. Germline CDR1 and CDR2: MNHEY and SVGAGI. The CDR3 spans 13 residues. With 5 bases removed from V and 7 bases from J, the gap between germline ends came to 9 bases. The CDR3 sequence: CASSVNKNSPLHF. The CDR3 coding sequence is TGTGCCAGCAGTGTAAATAAGAATTCACCCCTCCACTTT.

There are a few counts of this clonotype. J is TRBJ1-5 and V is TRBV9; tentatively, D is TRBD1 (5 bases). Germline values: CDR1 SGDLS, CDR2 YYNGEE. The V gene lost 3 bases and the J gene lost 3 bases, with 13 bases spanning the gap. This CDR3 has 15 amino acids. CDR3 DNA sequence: TGTGCCAGCAGCGGTAACGGAGGGGTCAATCAGCCCCAGCATTTT. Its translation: CASSGNGGVNQPQHF.

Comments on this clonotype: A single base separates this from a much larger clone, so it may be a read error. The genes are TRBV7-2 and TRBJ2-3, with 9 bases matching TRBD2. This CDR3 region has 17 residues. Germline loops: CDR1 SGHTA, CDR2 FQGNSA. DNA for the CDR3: TGTGCCAGCAGCCCCAGCCCGGGGACTAGCAACACAGATACGAAGTATTTT. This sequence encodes CASSPSPGTSNTDTKYF.

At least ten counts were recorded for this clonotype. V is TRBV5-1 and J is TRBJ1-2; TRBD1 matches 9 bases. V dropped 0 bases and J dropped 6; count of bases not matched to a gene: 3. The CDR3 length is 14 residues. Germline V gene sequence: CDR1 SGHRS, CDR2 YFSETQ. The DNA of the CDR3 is TGCGCCAGCAGCTTGGCCGGACAGGGGAATGGCTACACCTTC. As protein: CASSLAGQGNGYTF.

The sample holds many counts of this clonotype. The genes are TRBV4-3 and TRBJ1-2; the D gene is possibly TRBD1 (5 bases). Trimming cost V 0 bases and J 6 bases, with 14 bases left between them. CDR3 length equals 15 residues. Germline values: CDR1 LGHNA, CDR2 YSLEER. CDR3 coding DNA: TGCGCCAGCAGCCAAGACCCCAGGGCGGGGGATGGCTACACCTTC. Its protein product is CASSQDPRAGDGYTF.

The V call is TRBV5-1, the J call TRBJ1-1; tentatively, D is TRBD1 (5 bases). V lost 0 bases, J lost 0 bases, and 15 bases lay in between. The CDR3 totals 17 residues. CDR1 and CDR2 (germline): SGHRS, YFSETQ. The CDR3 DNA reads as TGCGCCAGCAGCTTGGGACAGTACTCTTACATGAACACTGAAGCTTTCTTT. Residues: CASSLGQYSYMNTEAFF.

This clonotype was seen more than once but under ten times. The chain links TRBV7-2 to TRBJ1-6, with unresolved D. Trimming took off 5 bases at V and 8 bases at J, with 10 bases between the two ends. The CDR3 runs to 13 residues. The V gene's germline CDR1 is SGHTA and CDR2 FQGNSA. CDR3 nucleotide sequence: TGTGCCAGCAGCCCTACCTTGCATTCACCCCTCCACTTT. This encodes CASSPTLHSPLHF. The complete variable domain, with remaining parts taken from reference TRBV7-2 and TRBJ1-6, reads GAGVSQSPSNKVTEKGKDVELRCDPISGHTALYWYRQSLGQGLEFLIYFQGNSAPDKSGLPSDRFSAERTGGSVSTLTIQRTQQEDSAVYLCASSPTLHSPLHFGNGTRLTVT.

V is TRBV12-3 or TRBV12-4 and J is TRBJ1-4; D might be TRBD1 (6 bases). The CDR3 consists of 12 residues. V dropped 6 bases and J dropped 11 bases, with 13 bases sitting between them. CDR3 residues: CASSTDRRKLFF. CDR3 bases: TGTGCCAGCAGCACAGACAGGAGGAAACTGTTTTTT.

Here the CDR3 DNA reads TGTGCCATCAGCAACAGGTCATCCTACAATGAGCAGTACTTC. It translates to CAISNRSSYNEQYF. This rearrangement joins TRBV10-3 to TRBJ2-1; possible D gene TRBD1, 5 bases. The J call could be wrong; TRBJ2-7 is a better fit for the DNA end. Germline CDR1 and CDR2: ENHRY and SYGVKD. This CDR3 is 14 amino acids long.

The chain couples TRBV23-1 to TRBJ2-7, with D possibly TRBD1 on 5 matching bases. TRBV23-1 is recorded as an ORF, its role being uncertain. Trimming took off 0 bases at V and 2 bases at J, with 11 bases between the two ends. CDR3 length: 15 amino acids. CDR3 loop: CASSQSTGDPYEQYF. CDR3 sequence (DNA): TGCGCCAGCAGTCAATCTACAGGAGATCCCTACGAGCAGTACTTC.

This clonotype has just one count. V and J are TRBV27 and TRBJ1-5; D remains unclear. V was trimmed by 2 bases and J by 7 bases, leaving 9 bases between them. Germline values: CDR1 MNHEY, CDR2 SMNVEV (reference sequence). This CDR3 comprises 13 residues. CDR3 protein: CASSLGSRQPQHF. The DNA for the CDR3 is TGTGCCAGCAGTTTAGGGTCCCGGCAGCCCCAGCATTTT.

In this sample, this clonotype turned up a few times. The CDR3 here is CASSQPTSGAADTQYF. The CDR3, as DNA: TGTGCCAGCAGCCAACCGACTAGCGGGGCGGCAGATACGCAGTATTTT. The chain joins TRBV4-2 to TRBJ2-3, with 11 bases fitting TRBD2. Looked up from germline, CDR1 is LGHNA and CDR2 is YNFKEQ. The trim removed 2 bases at V and 4 bases at J, leaving 5 bases unmatched. CDR3 size: 16 residues.

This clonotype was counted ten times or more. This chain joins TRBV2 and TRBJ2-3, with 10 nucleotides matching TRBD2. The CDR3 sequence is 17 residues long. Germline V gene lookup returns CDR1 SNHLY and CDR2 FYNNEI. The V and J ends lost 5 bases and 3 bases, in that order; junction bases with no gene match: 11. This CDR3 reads CASSTPGLADATDTQYF. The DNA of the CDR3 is TGTGCCAGCAGTACCCCCGGACTAGCGGACGCAACAGATACGCAGTATTTT.

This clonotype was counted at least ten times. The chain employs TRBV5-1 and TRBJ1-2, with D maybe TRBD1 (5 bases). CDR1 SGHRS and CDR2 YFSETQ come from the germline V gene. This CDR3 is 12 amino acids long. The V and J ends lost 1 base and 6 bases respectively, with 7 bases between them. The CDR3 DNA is TGCGCCAGCAGCTTGAGGGGTAATGGCTACACCTTC. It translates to CASSLRGNGYTF. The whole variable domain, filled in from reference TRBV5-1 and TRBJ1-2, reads KAGVTQTPRYLIKTRGQQVTLSCSPISGHRSVSWYQQTPGQGLQFLFEYFSETQRNKGNFPGRFSGRQFSNSRSEMNVSTLELGDSALYLCASSLRGNGYTFGSGTRLTVV.